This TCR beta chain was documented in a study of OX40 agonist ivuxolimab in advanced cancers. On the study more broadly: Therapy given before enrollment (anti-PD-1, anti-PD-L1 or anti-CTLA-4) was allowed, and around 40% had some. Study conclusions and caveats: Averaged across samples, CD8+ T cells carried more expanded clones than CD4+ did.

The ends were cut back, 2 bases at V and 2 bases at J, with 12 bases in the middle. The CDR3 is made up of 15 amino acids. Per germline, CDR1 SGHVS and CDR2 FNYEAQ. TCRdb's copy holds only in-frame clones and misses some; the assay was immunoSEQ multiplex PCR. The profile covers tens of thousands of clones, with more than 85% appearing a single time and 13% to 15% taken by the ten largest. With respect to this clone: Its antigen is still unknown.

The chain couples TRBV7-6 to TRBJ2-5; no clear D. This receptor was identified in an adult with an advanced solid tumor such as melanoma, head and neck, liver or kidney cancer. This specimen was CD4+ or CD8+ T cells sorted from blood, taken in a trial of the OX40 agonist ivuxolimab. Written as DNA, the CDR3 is TGTGCCAGCAGCTTACGTGGGGTGTTACAAGAGACCCAGTACTTC. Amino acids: CASSLRGVLQETQYF.